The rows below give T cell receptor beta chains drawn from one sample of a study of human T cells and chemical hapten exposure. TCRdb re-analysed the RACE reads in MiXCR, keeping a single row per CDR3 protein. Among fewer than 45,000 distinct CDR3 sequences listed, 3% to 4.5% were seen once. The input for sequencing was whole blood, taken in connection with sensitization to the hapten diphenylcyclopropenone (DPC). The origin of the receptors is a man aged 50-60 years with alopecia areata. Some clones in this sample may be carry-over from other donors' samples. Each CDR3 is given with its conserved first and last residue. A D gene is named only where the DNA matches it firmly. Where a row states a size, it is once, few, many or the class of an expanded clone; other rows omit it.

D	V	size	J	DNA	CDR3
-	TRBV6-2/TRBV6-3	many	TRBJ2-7	TGTGCCAGCAGTTTCCGGGACGTCTACGAGCAGTACTTC	CASSFRDVYEQYF
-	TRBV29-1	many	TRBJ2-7	TGCAGCGTTTCAGGGAACGAGCAGTACTTC	CSVSGNEQYF
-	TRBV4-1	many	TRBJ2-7	TGCGCCAGCAGCCACCCGACTAGCTCCTACGAGCAGTACTTC	CASSHPTSSYEQYF
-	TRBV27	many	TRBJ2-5	TGTGCCAGCAGTTTCGATAGGACGGGCAAAGAGACCCAGTACTTC	CASSFDRTGKETQYF
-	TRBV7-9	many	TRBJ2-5	TGTGCCAGCAGCTTGGCGGGGACAGAGACCCAGTACTTC	CASSLAGTETQYF
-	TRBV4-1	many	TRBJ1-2	TGCGCCAGCAGCCAAGGGGCGGCGGGGTTCTATGGCTACACCTTC	CASSQGAAGFYGYTF
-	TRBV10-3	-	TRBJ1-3	TGTGCCATCAGTGCGAAGGGGGCTGGAAACACCATATATTTT	CAISAKGAGNTIYF
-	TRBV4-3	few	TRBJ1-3	TGCGCCAGCAGCCAAGTCAGGTCAGGGTCTGGAAACACCATATATTTT	CASSQVRSGSGNTIYF
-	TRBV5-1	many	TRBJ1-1	TGCGCCAGCAGCTTCCAACAGAACACTGAAGCTTTCTTT	CASSFQQNTEAFF
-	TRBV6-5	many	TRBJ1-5	TGTGCCAGCAGTAGCAATAATCAGCCCCAGCATTTT	CASSSNNQPQHF
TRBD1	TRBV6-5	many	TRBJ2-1	TGTGCCAGCAAGACAGGGAACTACAATGAGCAGTTCTTC	CASKTGNYNEQFF
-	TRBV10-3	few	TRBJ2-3	TGTGCCATCAGTTGGGGGGCAGGGGAGACAGATACGCAGTATTTT	CAISWGAGETDTQYF
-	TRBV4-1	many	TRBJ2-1	TGCGCCAGCAGCCAAGATACACAGGGAGGGGGTGAGCAGTTCTTC	CASSQDTQGGGEQFF
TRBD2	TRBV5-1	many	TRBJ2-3	TGCGCCAGCAGCTTGACTAGCGGCACAGATACGCAGTATTTT	CASSLTSGTDTQYF
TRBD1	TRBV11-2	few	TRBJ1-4	TGTGCCAGCAGCTCCCAACAGGGGTCTGCTGAAAAACTGTTTTTT	CASSSQQGSAEKLFF
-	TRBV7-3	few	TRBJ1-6	TGTGCCAGCAGCTTAACCCCCCGACAGAATTCACCCCTCCACTTT	CASSLTPRQNSPLHF
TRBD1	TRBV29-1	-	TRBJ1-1	TGCAGCGTTACAGGGGCCGACACTGAAGCTTTCTTT	CSVTGADTEAFF
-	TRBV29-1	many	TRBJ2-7	TGCAGCGTGGGGGTCCGGGGTGGCCAATACTTC	CSVGVRGGQYF
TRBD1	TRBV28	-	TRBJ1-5	TGTGCCGTGCGCTCCCGGGACAGGGGGACAATTGATCAGCCCCAGCATTTT	CAVRSRDRGTIDQPQHF
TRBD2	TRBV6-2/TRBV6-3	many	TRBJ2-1	TGTGCCAGCAGTCATTCTCCTGAGACTAGCGGGAGTGGAAATGAGCAGTTCTTC	CASSHSPETSGSGNEQFF
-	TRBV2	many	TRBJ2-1	TGTGCCAGCAGTGAAGTCGGGAGTCCGTCCTACAATGAGCAGTTCTTC	CASSEVGSPSYNEQFF
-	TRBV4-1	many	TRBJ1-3	TGCGCCAGCAGCCAAAGGGGATCTGGAAACACCATATATTTT	CASSQRGSGNTIYF
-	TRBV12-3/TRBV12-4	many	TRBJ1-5	TGTGCCAGCAGTTTGGGGCAGGGGCTCTATCAGCCCCAGCATTTT	CASSLGQGLYQPQHF
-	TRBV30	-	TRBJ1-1	TGTGCCTGGAGTGTACGTGGGAGTGGGGGGGGAGACACTGAAGCTTTCTTT	CAWSVRGSGGGDTEAFF
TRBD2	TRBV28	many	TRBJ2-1	TGTGCCAGCAGTTTAGGGGGACTAGCGGGAGTTGATGAGCAGTTCTTC	CASSLGGLAGVDEQFF
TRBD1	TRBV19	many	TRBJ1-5	TGTGCCAGTGCCGACAGGGCCCATCAGCCCCAGCATTTT	CASADRAHQPQHF
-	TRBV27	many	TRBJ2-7	TGTGCCAGCAGTTTAGGGGCTGCTTCCGAGCAGTACTTC	CASSLGAASEQYF
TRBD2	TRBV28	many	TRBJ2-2	TGTGCCAGCAGTAAACCAAGCGGGAGAGGAACCGGGGAGCTGTTTTTT	CASSKPSGRGTGELFF
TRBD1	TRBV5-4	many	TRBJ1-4	TGTGCCAGCAGCCCGACAGGGTCAACTAATGAAAAACTGTTTTTT	CASSPTGSTNEKLFF
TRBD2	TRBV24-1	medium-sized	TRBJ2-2	TGTGCCACCAGTGATACCCGGACTAGCGGGGAATTGCGCACCGGGGAGCTGTTTTTT	CATSDTRTSGELRTGELFF
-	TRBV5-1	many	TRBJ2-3	TGCGCCAGCAGCTTTCCCGCGGGTACCACAGATACGCAGTATTTT	CASSFPAGTTDTQYF
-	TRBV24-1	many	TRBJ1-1	TGTGCCACACACCAGGGGCCAGGGCCAAAAATGAACACTGAAGCTTTCTTT	CATHQGPGPKMNTEAFF
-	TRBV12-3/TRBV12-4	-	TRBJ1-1	TGTGCCAGCAGTTTAGCGCAGGCCACTGAAGCTTTCTTT	CASSLAQATEAFF
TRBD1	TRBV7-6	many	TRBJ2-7	TGTGCCAGCAGCTTGGGGACAGACCTCTCCTACGAGCAGTACTTC	CASSLGTDLSYEQYF
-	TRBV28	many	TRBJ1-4	TGTGCCAGCAGTCGGGGGCGAGGAGGTGAAAAACTGTTTTTT	CASSRGRGGEKLFF
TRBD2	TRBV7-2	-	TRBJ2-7	TGTGCCAGCAGCTCCCTCGGGGCTAGCGGGGGCTCCTACGAGCAGTACTTC	CASSSLGASGGSYEQYF
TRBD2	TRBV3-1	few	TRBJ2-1	TGTGCCAGCAGCCAGACCCCTAGCGGCGAGCAGTTCTTC	CASSQTPSGEQFF
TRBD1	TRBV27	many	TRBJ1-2	TGTGCCAGCAGTTTATATACCGGGACAGGGAGTTATGGCTACACCTTC	CASSLYTGTGSYGYTF
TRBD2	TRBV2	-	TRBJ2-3	TGTGCCAGCAGACTGACTAGCGGGAGGGCCGGAGGCACAGATACGCAGTATTTT	CASRLTSGRAGGTDTQYF
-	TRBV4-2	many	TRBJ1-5	TGTGCCAGCAGCCAAGATGGGGGGCTAGAGCCCCAGCATTTT	CASSQDGGLEPQHF
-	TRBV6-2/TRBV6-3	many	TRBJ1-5	TGTGCCAGCAGTTACGATATTTCAGAGACAGTTCACCCCCATCAGCCCCAGCATTTT	CASSYDISETVHPHQPQHF
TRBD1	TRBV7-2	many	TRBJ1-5	TGTGCCAGCTCGGGACAGGGGGTTTGGTATCAGCCCCAGCATTTT	CASSGQGVWYQPQHF
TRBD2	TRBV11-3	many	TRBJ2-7	TGTGCCAGCAGCGGAACAATACCGGGACTAGCGGTCGCCCCCGAGCAGTACTTC	CASSGTIPGLAVAPEQYF
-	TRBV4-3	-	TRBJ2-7	TGCGCCAGCAGCCAAGATATTTTATCGGGAAGGTCCTACGAGCAGTACTTC	CASSQDILSGRSYEQYF
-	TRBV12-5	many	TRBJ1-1	TGTGCTAGTGTCTTGACCCGGGGGGCCAGAGCTTTCTTT	CASVLTRGARAFF
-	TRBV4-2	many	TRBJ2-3	TGTGCCAGCAGCCCGACTAGCACAGATACGCAGTATTTT	CASSPTSTDTQYF
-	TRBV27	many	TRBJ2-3	TGTGCCAGCAGTTTAATTAATCCAGATACGCAGTATTTT	CASSLINPDTQYF
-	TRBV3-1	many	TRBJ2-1	TGTGCCAGCAGCCAAGATCGGGCTAGCGCGGTGACCGAGTTCTTC	CASSQDRASAVTEFF